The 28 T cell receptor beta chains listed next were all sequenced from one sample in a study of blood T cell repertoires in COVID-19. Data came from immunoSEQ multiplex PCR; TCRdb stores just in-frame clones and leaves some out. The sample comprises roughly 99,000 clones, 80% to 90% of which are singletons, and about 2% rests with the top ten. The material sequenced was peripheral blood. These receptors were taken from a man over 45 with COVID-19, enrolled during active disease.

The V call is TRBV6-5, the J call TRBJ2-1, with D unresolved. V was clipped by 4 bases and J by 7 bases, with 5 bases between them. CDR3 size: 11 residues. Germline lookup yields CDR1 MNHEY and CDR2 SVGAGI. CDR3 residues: CASSLQNEQFF. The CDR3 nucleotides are TGTGCCAGCAGTTTACAAAATGAGCAGTTCTTC.

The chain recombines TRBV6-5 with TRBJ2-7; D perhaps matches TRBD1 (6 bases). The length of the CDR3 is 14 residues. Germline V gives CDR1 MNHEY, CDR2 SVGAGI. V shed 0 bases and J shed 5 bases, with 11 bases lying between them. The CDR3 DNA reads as TGTGCCAGCAGTTACTCCAGGGGAAACAACGAGCAGTACTTC. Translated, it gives CASSYSRGNNEQYF.

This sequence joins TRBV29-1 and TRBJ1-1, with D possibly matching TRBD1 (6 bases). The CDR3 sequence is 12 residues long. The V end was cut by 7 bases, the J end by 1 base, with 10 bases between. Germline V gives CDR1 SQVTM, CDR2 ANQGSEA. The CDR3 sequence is CSGKTGNTEAFF. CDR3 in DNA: TGCAGCGGAAAGACAGGGAACACTGAAGCTTTCTTT. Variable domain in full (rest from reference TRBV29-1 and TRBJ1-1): SAVISQKPSRDICQRGTSLTIQCQVDSQVTMMFWYRQQPGQSLTLIATANQGSEATYESGFVIDKFPISRPNLTFSTLTVSNMSPEDSSIYLCSGKTGNTEAFFGQGTRLTVV.

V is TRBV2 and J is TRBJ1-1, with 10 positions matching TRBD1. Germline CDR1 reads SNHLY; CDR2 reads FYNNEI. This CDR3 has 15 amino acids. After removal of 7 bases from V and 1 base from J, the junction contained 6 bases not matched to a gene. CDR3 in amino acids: CASKMGQGTNTEAFF. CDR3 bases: TGTGCCAGCAAGATGGGACAGGGGACGAACACTGAAGCTTTCTTT.

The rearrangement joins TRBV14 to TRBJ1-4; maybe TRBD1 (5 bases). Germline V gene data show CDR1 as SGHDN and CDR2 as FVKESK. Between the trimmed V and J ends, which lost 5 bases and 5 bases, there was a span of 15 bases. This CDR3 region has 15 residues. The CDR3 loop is CASSIRTGGNEKLFF. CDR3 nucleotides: TGTGCCAGCAGCATACGGACGGGGGGAAATGAAAAACTGTTTTTT.

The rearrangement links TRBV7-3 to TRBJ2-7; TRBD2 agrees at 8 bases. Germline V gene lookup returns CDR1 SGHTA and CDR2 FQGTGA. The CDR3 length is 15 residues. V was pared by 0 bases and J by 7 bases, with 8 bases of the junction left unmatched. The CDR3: CASSLTHGGAGEQYF. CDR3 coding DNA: TGTGCCAGCAGCTTAACCCACGGGGGGGCCGGTGAGCAGTACTTC.

In DNA form, the CDR3 reads TGCGCCAGCAGCTTGGCTCGGACAGGGGTGAACGAAAAACTGTTTTTT. This encodes CASSLARTGVNEKLFF. The chain combines TRBV5-1 with TRBJ1-4; TRBD1 matches 9 bases. Unmatched junction bases numbered 8, after V lost 0 bases and J lost 8 bases. Per germline, CDR1 SGHRS and CDR2 YFSETQ. This CDR3 has 16 amino acids.

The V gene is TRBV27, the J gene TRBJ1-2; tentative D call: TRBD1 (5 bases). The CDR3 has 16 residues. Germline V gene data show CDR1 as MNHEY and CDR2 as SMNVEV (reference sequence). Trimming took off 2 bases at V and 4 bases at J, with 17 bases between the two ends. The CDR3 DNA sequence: TGTGCCAGCAGTTTAGTAGCGGCACCCGGGGGCTATGGCTACACCTTC. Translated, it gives CASSLVAAPGGYGYTF.

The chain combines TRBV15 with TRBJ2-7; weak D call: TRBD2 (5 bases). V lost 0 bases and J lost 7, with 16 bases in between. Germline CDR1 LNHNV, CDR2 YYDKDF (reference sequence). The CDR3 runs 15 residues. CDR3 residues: CATSRDVRTEDEQYF. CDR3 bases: TGTGCCACCAGCAGAGATGTCAGGACGGAGGATGAGCAGTACTTC.

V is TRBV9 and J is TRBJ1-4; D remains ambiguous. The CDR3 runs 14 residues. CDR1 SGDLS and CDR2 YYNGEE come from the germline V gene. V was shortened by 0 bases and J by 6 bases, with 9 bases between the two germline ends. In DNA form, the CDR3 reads TGTGCCAGCAGCGTAGGCGTGAATGATGAAAAACTGTTTTTT. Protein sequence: CASSVGVNDEKLFF.

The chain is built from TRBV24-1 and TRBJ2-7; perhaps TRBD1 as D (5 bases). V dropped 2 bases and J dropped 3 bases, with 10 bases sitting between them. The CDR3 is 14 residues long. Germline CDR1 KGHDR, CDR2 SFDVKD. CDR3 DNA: TGTGCCACCAGTGATTCTGACAGATTCTACGAGCAGTACTTC. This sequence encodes CATSDSDRFYEQYF.

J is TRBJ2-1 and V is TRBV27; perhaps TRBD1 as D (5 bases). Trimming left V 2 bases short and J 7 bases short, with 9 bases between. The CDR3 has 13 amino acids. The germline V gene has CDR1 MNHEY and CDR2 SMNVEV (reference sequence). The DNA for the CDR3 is TGTGCCAGCAGTTTAAGGCAGGGTAATGAGCAGTTCTTC. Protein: CASSLRQGNEQFF.

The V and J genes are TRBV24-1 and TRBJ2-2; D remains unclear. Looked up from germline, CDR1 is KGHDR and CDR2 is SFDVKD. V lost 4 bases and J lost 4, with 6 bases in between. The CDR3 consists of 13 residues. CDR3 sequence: CATSDYGTGELFF. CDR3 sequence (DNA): TGTGCCACCAGTGACTATGGCACCGGGGAGCTGTTTTTT.

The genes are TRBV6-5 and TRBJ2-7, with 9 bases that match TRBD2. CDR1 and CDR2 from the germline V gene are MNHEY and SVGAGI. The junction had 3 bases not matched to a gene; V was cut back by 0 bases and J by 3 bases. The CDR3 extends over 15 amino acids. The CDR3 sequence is CASSYSGGGDYEQYF. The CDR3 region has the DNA TGTGCCAGCAGTTACTCGGGCGGGGGGGACTACGAGCAGTACTTC.

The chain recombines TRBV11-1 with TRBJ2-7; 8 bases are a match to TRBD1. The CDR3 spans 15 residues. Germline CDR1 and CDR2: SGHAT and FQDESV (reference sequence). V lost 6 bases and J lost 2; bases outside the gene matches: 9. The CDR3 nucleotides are TGTGCCAGCAGGTGGTTAGGGACAGGACCCTACGAGCAGTACTTC. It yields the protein CASRWLGTGPYEQYF.

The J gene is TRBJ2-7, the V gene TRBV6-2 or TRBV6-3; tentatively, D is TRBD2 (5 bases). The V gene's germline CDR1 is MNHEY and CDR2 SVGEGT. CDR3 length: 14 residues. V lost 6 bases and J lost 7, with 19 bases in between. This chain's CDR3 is CASSGTPTTGEQYF. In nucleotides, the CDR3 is TGTGCCAGCAGCGGTACTCCAACCACGGGGGAGCAGTACTTC.

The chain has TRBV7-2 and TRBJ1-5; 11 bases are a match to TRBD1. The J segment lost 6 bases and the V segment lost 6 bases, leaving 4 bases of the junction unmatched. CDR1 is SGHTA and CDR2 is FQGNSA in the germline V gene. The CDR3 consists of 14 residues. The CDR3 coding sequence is TGTGCCAGCAGGCGGACAGGGGGCACTCAGCCCCAGCATTTT. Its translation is CASRRTGGTQPQHF.

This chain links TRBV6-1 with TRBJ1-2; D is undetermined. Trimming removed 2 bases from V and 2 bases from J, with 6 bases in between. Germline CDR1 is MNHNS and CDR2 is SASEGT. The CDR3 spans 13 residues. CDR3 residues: CASSEPENYGYTF. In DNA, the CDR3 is TGTGCCAGCAGTGAACCAGAAAACTATGGCTACACCTTC.

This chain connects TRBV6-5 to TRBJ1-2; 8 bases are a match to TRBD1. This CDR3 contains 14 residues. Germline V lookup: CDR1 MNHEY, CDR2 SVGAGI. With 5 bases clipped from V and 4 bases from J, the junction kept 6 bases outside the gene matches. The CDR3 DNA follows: TGTGCCAGCAGTATGGACAGGGACGGCTATGGCTACACCTTC. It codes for CASSMDRDGYGYTF.

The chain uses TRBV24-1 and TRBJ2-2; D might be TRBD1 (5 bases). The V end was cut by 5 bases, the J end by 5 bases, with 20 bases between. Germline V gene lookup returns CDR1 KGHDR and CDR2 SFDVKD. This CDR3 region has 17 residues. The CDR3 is CATSGSQATLGTGELFF. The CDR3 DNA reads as TGTGCCACCAGTGGATCACAGGCCACTCTCGGTACCGGGGAGCTGTTTTTT.

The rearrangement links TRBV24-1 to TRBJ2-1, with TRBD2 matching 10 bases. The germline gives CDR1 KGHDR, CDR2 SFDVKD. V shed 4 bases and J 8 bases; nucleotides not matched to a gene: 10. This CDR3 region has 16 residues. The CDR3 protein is CATSESGGAVWDEQFF. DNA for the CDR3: TGTGCCACCAGTGAGAGCGGGGGGGCCGTTTGGGATGAGCAGTTCTTC.

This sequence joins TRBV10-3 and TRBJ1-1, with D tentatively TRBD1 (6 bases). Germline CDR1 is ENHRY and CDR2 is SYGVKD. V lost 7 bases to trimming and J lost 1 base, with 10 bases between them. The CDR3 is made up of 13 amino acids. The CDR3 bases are TGTGCCATCACTCGGACAGCGAACACTGAAGCTTTCTTT. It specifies CAITRTANTEAFF.

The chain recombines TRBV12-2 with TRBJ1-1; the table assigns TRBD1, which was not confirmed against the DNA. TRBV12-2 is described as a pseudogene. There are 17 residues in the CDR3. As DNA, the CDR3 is TGTGCAAGTCGCTTAGCGAGGGCAGGGGGCAAAGTGGATGAAGCTTTCTTT. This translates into CASRLARAGGKVDEAFF.

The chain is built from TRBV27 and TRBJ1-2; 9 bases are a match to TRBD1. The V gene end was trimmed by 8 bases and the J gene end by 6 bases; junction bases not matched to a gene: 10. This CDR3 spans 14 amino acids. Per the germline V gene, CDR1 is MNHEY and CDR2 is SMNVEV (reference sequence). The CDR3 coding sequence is TGTGCCAGCGGGAACTTCCGGGACAGGGATGGCTACACCTTC. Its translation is CASGNFRDRDGYTF.

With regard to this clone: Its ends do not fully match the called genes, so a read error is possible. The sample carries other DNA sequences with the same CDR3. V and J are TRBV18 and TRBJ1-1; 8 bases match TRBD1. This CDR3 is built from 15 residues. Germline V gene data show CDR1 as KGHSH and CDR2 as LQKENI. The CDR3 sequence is CASSPQTGVNTEAFF. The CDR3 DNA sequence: TGTGCCAGCTCCCCACAGACAGGGGTTAACACTGAAGCTTTCTTT.

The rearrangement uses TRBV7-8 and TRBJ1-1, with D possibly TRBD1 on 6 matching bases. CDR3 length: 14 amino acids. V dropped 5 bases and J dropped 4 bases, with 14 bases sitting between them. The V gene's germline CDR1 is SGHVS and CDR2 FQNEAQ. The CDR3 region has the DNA TGTGCCAGCAGCCTAAAGGGGGGGAGCACTGAAGCTTTCTTT. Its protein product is CASSLKGGSTEAFF.

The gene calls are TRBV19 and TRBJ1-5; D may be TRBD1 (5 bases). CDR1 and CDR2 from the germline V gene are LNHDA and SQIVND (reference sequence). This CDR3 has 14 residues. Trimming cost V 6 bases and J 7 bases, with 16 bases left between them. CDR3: CASRSRASWQPQHF. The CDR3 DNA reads TGTGCCAGTAGGTCCAGGGCGTCATGGCAGCCCCAGCATTTT. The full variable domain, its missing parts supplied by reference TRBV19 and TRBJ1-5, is DGGITQSPKYLFRKEGQNVTLSCEQNLNHDAMYWYRQDPGQGLRLIYYSQIVNDFQKGDIAEGYSVSREKKESFPLTVTSAQKNPTAFYLCASRSRASWQPQHFGDGTRLSIL.

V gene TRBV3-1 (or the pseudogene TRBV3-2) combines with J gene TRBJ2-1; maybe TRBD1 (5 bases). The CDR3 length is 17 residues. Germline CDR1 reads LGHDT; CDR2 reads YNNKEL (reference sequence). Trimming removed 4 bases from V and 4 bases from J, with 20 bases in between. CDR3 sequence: CASSPPNVGNRYNEQFF. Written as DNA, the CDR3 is TGTGCCAGCAGCCCCCCAAATGTGGGGAACAGGTACAATGAGCAGTTCTTC.